The next 5 T cell receptor beta chains were all read from a single sample in a study of T-cell reconstitution after alpha-beta-depleted transplantation in children. Unique molecular identifiers were incorporated into the prepared TCRbeta library. TCRdb redid the calling of the PCR reads with MiXCR, one entry per CDR3 protein. There are about 830,000 distinct CDR3 sequences in the sample; roughly 15% occur only once, and approximately 4.5% lies in the top ten. The sequencing used PBMCs, mostly from graft donor cells, collected 360 days after TCRalphabeta/CD19-depleted stem cell transplant. The receptors originated from a male patient aged 10-17 years who had a stem cell transplant for acute lymphoblastic leukemia, so the T cells may come from the graft donor.

This clonotype was picked up a small number of times. The chain carries TRBV6-5 and TRBJ2-4; D uncertain. Germline V CDR1 and CDR2: MNHEY, SVGAGI. With 2 bases removed from V and 0 bases from J, the gap between germline ends came to 11 bases. The CDR3 is made up of 16 amino acids. This CDR3 is CASSYVGWLAKNIQYF. The CDR3 DNA reads TGTGCCAGCAGTTACGTCGGCTGGTTAGCCAAAAACATTCAGTACTTC.

The rearrangement links TRBV2 to TRBJ2-7; D gene uncertain. V was clipped by 6 bases and J by 6 bases, with 12 bases between them. The CDR3 has 12 amino acids. Per germline, CDR1 SNHLY and CDR2 FYNNEI. The CDR3 sequence: CASSLLVVEQYF. Written as DNA, the CDR3 is TGTGCCAGCAGCTTGCTCGTGGTCGAGCAGTACTTC.

V usage is TRBV12-3 or TRBV12-4 and J usage is TRBJ2-1, with D possibly being TRBD2 (6 bases). CDR3 length: 12 residues. V was cut by 0 bases and J by 15 bases, with 12 bases left in between. The CDR3 DNA is TGTGCCAGCAGTTTAGCGGATCAGGGAGGGTTCTTC. Protein: CASSLADQGGFF.

Only one count was recorded for this clonotype. The chain employs TRBV10-1 and TRBJ2-2, with a weak D call TRBD1 (5 bases). This CDR3 is built from 13 residues. Trimming cost V 7 bases and J 4 bases, with 10 bases left between them. CDR1 is WNHNN and CDR2 is SYGVQD in the germline V gene (reference sequence). The DNA for the CDR3 is TGCGCCAGCAACCCGACAGCCACCGGGGAGCTGTTTTTT. Protein product: CASNPTATGELFF.

In its sample, this clonotype was seen a few times. The V and J genes are TRBV5-1 and TRBJ2-5; tentatively, D is TRBD2 (7 bases). V was shortened by 4 bases and J by 5 bases, with 15 bases between the two germline ends. The CDR3 contains 14 residues. CDR1 is SGHRS and CDR2 is YFSETQ in the germline V gene. CDR3 amino acids: CASSQRGGLETQYF. CDR3 bases: TGCGCCAGCAGCCAGAGGGGGGGTCTGGAGACCCAGTACTTC.